Listed below are T cell receptor beta chains from one sample, sequenced in a study of blood T cell repertoires in COVID-19. Generated by immunoSEQ multiplex PCR, the TCRdb table keeps only in-frame clones and is missing some. Here the sample spans 200,000 or so clones, approximately 90% being singletons. Sample: peripheral blood. Every receptor here comes from a man in his 60s with COVID-19, enrolled during active disease. Both conserved end residues are part of each CDR3. A D gene is named only where the DNA matches it firmly. Size is omitted from some rows. Given values are once, few, many or a class for expanded clones.

V gene: TRBV7-9; clone size: few; D gene: .; J gene: TRBJ1-5; CDR3 protein: CASSAGPQMEPQHF; CDR3 DNA: TGTGCCAGCAGCGCGGGACCGCAGATGGAGCCCCAGCATTTT
V gene: TRBV3-1/TRBV3-2; clone size: .; D gene: TRBD1; J gene: TRBJ1-2; CDR3 protein: CASSRDRGSGYTF; CDR3 DNA: TGTGCCAGCAGCCGGGACAGGGGTTCTGGCTACACCTTC
V gene: TRBV30; clone size: .; D gene: TRBD2; J gene: TRBJ2-3; CDR3 protein: CAWSVLRTSGRTDTQYF; CDR3 DNA: TGTGCCTGGAGTGTACTAAGGACTAGCGGGAGGACAGATACGCAGTATTTT
V gene: TRBV18; clone size: .; D gene: TRBD2; J gene: TRBJ2-2; CDR3 protein: CASSSRTSGIAGELFF; CDR3 DNA: TGTGCCAGCTCATCCAGGACTAGCGGGATCGCCGGGGAGCTGTTTTTT
V gene: TRBV2; clone size: .; D gene: TRBD1; J gene: TRBJ1-1; CDR3 protein: CASSGQGLSEAFF; CDR3 DNA: TGTGCCAGCAGCGGACAGGGCCTCTCCGAAGCTTTCTTT
V gene: TRBV23-1; clone size: .; D gene: TRBD2; J gene: TRBJ2-3; CDR3 protein: CASSQSSTSGDRTDTQYF; CDR3 DNA: TGCGCCAGCAGTCAATCATCGACTAGCGGGGACCGCACAGATACGCAGTATTTT
V gene: TRBV5-1; clone size: .; D gene: .; J gene: TRBJ1-1; CDR3 protein: CASSLYGGAEAFF; CDR3 DNA: TGCGCCAGCAGCTTGTACGGAGGCGCTGAAGCTTTCTTT
V gene: TRBV3-1/TRBV3-2; clone size: .; D gene: .; J gene: TRBJ2-1; CDR3 protein: CASSQVGGYEQFF; CDR3 DNA: TGTGCCAGCAGCCAAGTTGGGGGGTATGAGCAGTTCTTC
V gene: TRBV25-1; clone size: once; D gene: .; J gene: TRBJ2-1; CDR3 protein: CASSEVAGRHEQFF; CDR3 DNA: TGTGCCAGCAGTGAAGTTGCGGGTAGACATGAGCAGTTCTTC
V gene: TRBV2; clone size: .; D gene: .; J gene: TRBJ2-7; CDR3 protein: CASRSTRDPFYEQYF; CDR3 DNA: TGTGCCAGCAGGTCGACTAGGGACCCCTTTTACGAGCAGTACTTC
V gene: TRBV9; clone size: .; D gene: .; J gene: TRBJ1-3; CDR3 protein: CASSVESSSSGNTIYF; CDR3 DNA: TGTGCCAGCAGCGTAGAGTCCTCGAGCTCTGGAAACACCATATATTTT
V gene: TRBV6-5; clone size: .; D gene: TRBD2; J gene: TRBJ2-7; CDR3 protein: CASSYGTSGDYEQYF; CDR3 DNA: TGTGCCAGCAGTTACGGGACTAGCGGGGACTACGAGCAGTACTTC
V gene: TRBV9; clone size: .; D gene: TRBD1; J gene: TRBJ1-2; CDR3 protein: CASSPRTGGYGYTF; CDR3 DNA: TGTGCCAGCAGCCCCAGGACAGGGGGGTATGGCTACACCTTC
V gene: TRBV6-5; clone size: .; D gene: .; J gene: TRBJ1-6; CDR3 protein: CASSYSWGALHF; CDR3 DNA: TGTGCCAGCAGTTACTCTTGGGGGGCCCTCCACTTT
V gene: TRBV18; clone size: many; D gene: .; J gene: TRBJ2-7; CDR3 protein: CASSPIGAYEQYF; CDR3 DNA: TGTGCCAGCTCACCAATTGGAGCCTACGAGCAGTACTTC
V gene: TRBV7-9; clone size: once; D gene: TRBD1; J gene: TRBJ2-7; CDR3 protein: CASSLASRGHDEQYF; CDR3 DNA: TGTGCCAGCAGCTTAGCGTCCAGGGGGCACGACGAGCAGTACTTC
V gene: TRBV5-1; clone size: .; D gene: .; J gene: TRBJ2-5; CDR3 protein: CASTSGQTIETQYF; CDR3 DNA: TGCGCCAGCACTTCAGGACAAACGATAGAGACCCAGTACTTC
V gene: TRBV9; clone size: few; D gene: .; J gene: TRBJ2-3; CDR3 protein: CASSYGSNTDTQYF; CDR3 DNA: TGTGCCAGCAGCTACGGGTCGAACACAGATACGCAGTATTTT
V gene: TRBV11-2; clone size: .; D gene: TRBD1; J gene: TRBJ2-1; CDR3 protein: CASSRNDRGMYNEQFF; CDR3 DNA: TGTGCCAGCAGTCGGAATGACAGGGGAATGTACAATGAGCAGTTCTTC
V gene: TRBV5-1; clone size: once; D gene: .; J gene: TRBJ1-2; CDR3 protein: CASSLGAGGVNYGYTF; CDR3 DNA: TGCGCCAGCAGCCTGGGAGCGGGGGGAGTCAACTATGGCTACACCTTC
V gene: TRBV3-1/TRBV3-2; clone size: once; D gene: .; J gene: TRBJ2-7; CDR3 protein: CASSPLWGEIVNEQYF; CDR3 DNA: TGTGCCAGCAGCCCCCTTTGGGGGGAGATCGTCAACGAGCAGTACTTC
V gene: TRBV7-9; clone size: .; D gene: .; J gene: TRBJ1-1; CDR3 protein: CASGGPFTPMNTEAFF; CDR3 DNA: TGCGCATCGGGGGGGCCCTTCACTCCGATGAACACTGAAGCTTTCTTT
V gene: TRBV30; clone size: .; D gene: .; J gene: TRBJ1-3; CDR3 protein: CAWSADGGATGNTIYF; CDR3 DNA: TGTGCCTGGAGTGCGGATGGTGGGGCTACGGGAAACACCATATATTTT
V gene: TRBV5-1; clone size: .; D gene: TRBD2; J gene: TRBJ2-2; CDR3 protein: CASSIGTSGNGGELFF; CDR3 DNA: TGCGCCAGCAGCATCGGGACTAGCGGTAATGGCGGGGAGCTGTTTTTT
V gene: TRBV6-5; clone size: .; D gene: TRBD1; J gene: TRBJ1-1; CDR3 protein: CASSKSDRVNTEAFF; CDR3 DNA: TGTGCCAGCAGTAAGTCCGACAGGGTGAACACTGAAGCTTTCTTT
V gene: TRBV30; clone size: .; D gene: .; J gene: TRBJ1-2; CDR3 protein: CAWSVGQSRYGYTF; CDR3 DNA: TGTGCCTGGAGTGTCGGACAGAGCCGATATGGCTACACCTTC
V gene: TRBV7-2; clone size: .; D gene: TRBD2; J gene: TRBJ2-5; CDR3 protein: CASSWISGGATETQYF; CDR3 DNA: TGTGCCAGCAGCTGGATTAGCGGGGGGGCCACGGAGACCCAGTACTTC
V gene: TRBV5-6; clone size: .; D gene: TRBD2; J gene: TRBJ2-3; CDR3 protein: CASSGAGATQYF; CDR3 DNA: TGTGCCAGCAGCGGGGCGGGAGCGACGCAGTATTTT
V gene: TRBV10-2; clone size: .; D gene: TRBD2; J gene: TRBJ2-2; CDR3 protein: CASSGTERGGRTGELFF; CDR3 DNA: TGCGCCAGCAGTGGAACCGAGCGGGGGGGCCGCACCGGGGAGCTGTTTTTT
V gene: TRBV5-8; clone size: .; D gene: TRBD1; J gene: TRBJ2-1; CDR3 protein: CASILTGKGNEQFF; CDR3 DNA: TGTGCCAGCATCCTGACAGGGAAGGGGAATGAGCAGTTCTTC
V gene: TRBV10-3; clone size: .; D gene: TRBD2; J gene: TRBJ2-7; CDR3 protein: CAISEAREGPYEQYF; CDR3 DNA: TGTGCCATCAGTGAGGCTCGGGAGGGCCCTTACGAGCAGTACTTC
V gene: TRBV15; clone size: .; D gene: .; J gene: TRBJ1-1; CDR3 protein: CATSRDSNPNTEAFF; CDR3 DNA: TGTGCCACCAGCAGAGATTCAAATCCGAACACTGAAGCTTTCTTT
V gene: TRBV25-1; clone size: .; D gene: TRBD1; J gene: TRBJ2-2; CDR3 protein: CASSPGQTNTGELFF; CDR3 DNA: TGTGCCAGCAGTCCGGGACAGACGAACACCGGGGAGCTGTTTTTT